This TCR beta chain was captured by sequencing in a study of blood T cell repertoires in COVID-19. Study information: Acute-phase and convalescent COVID-19 samples originated in the United States, Italy and Spain.

Produced via immunoSEQ multiplex PCR; TCRdb's table is partial and in-frame only. The repertoire consists of fewer than 14,000 clones, with approximately 82% occurring once and the leading ten covering 12%. Specimen: peripheral blood. This receptor was taken from a human donor in a cohort sampled during active COVID-19.

The CDR3 sequence: CASSRNDRDNYEQYF. The CDR3 nucleotides read TGTGCCAGCAGCCGAAATGACAGGGACAACTACGAGCAGTACTTC. The chain employs TRBV5-4 and TRBJ2-7; 7 bases fit TRBD1. The CDR3 is 15 residues long. Germline V lookup: CDR1 SGHNT, CDR2 YYREEE (reference sequence). V lost 4 bases and J lost 3; bases outside the gene matches: 10.